This TCR beta chain was obtained from a study of CD8+ T cells in alopecia areata. Study in general: Treatment comprised oral tofacitinib, 5 to 10 mg twice daily, in treated patients. Whole-study findings and limits: Tofacitinib significantly decreased scalp clonality and expanded CD8+ clones among top 100.

The CDR3 is made up of 13 amino acids. V lost 6 bases, J lost 6 bases, and 13 bases lay in between. CDR1 is SEHNR, CDR2 FQNEAQ, per germline (reference sequence). Treatment here: oral pan-JAK inhibitor, 5-10 mg twice daily. Lesional scalp punch biopsies and peripheral blood came from alopecia areata patients. The researchers isolated CD4+ and CD8+ T cells from PBMCs by sorting. The sequencing template was cDNA reverse transcribed from extracted RNA. Measured with immunoSEQ multiplex PCR; TCRdb has only the in-frame clones, and not every one. The top ten clones hold under 20% of a sample with 35,000 to 45,000 clones, roughly 92% of them seen once. Regarding this clone: Its antigen is not known.

This clonotype was sampled from a human donor with alopecia areata. The specimen comprised CD8+ T cells sorted from blood, sampled at week 24, from a patient treated with tofacitinib. The chain has TRBV7-9 and TRBJ2-3; no definite D call. The DNA of the CDR3 is TGTGCCAGCAGACCCACTTCTGGGGATACGCAGTATTTT. Its protein is CASRPTSGDTQYF. Supplemented by reference TRBV7-9 and TRBJ2-3, the full variable domain reads DTGVSQNPRHKITKRGQNVTFRCDPISEHNRLYWYRQTLGQGPEFLTYFQNEAQLEKSRLLSDRFSAERPKGSFSTLEIQRTEQGDSAMYLCASRPTSGDTQYFGPGTRLTVL.